The entry that follows covers one TCR beta chain sequence. The antigen remains unidentified. It is unclear where the CDR3 begins or ends on the DNA, so no DNA is shown, and the CDR3 is as TCRdb lists it. This entry is derived from a study of glioma-infiltrating T cells. Germline CDR1 SGHDT, CDR2 YYEEEE. The CDR3 is 20 amino acids in total, end residues counted. The iRepertoire nested amplicon-rescue multiplex PCR amplified TCR alpha and beta CDR3s from RNA. TCRdb re-derived calls from the multiplex PCR reads in MiXCR, one entry per CDR3 protein. There are about 130,000 distinct CDR3 sequences in the sample; around a quarter occur only once, and approximately 26% lies in the top ten. Study-level points and caveats: Non-neoplastic patients had below-expected tissue-blood divergence, while all gliomas exceeded expectation. Only very few CDR3 sequences appeared in both tissue and blood.

Input material: glioma tissue, nonneoplastic brain tissue, or PBMCs (not recorded which). The J gene is TRBJ2-1, the V gene TRBV5-6; the table assigns TRBD1, which was not confirmed against the DNA. This TCR was sampled from a human donor with low-grade glioma or glioblastoma, undergoing nonglioma brain surgery, or in good health (not recorded which). The CDR3 loop is CASSFYICSARGDRANEQFF.